This T cell receptor beta chain was obtained from a study of OX40 agonist ivuxolimab in advanced cancers. Study at large: The patients received ivuxolimab by intravenous route every 2 weeks at 0.01 to 10 mg/kg. Enrollees could have had prior anti-PD-1, anti-PD-L1 or anti-CTLA-4 therapy, which more than 30% had received. Patients undergoing dose escalation presented with hepatocellular carcinoma, melanoma, renal cell or head and neck cancer.

Germline values: CDR1 SGHVS, CDR2 FNYEAQ. The CDR3 is 13 residues long. Trimming shortened V by 5 bases and J by 7 bases, and 12 bases separated the two germline ends. Notes on the study in general: Antigen specificity of clonally expanded peripheral T cells was not established.

The assay was immunoSEQ multiplex PCR, and TCRdb's table has in-frame clones only and misses some. Of about 42,000 clones listed, around 86% are singletons. A note on this clone: Its antigen remains unknown.

The starting material was CD4+ or CD8+ T cells sorted from blood, obtained in a trial of the OX40 agonist ivuxolimab. This TCR was sampled from an adult with an advanced solid tumor such as melanoma, head and neck, liver or kidney cancer. The V and J genes are TRBV7-6 and TRBJ2-1; D unclear. The CDR3 region is CASSPPGWNEQFF. The CDR3 coding sequence is TGTGCCAGCAGCCCCCCAGGCTGGAATGAGCAGTTCTTC.